These 12 T cell receptor beta chains were all obtained from the same sample, sequenced in a study of blood T cell repertoires in COVID-19. Clones were read by immunoSEQ multiplex PCR, and TCRdb kept only the in-frame ones, dropping some. The sample carries more than 200,000 clones, 70% to 90% recorded once. Sequencing used peripheral blood. Receptors were obtained from a woman in her 40s who had recovered from COVID-19.

The chain uses TRBV19 and TRBJ1-4, with unresolved D. Trimming removed 5 bases from V and 0 bases from J, with 10 bases in between. The germline gives CDR1 LNHDA, CDR2 SQIVND (reference sequence). The CDR3 contains 15 residues. In DNA, the CDR3 is TGTGCCAGTAGTCAGGCCTATTCAACTAATGAAAAACTGTTTTTT. This codes for CASSQAYSTNEKLFF.

The chain has TRBV2 and TRBJ2-3; 12 bases align to TRBD2. CDR1 is SNHLY, CDR2 FYNNEI, per germline. The CDR3 has 17 residues. Unmatched junction bases numbered 6, after V lost 3 bases and J lost 2 bases. This chain's CDR3 is CASSDLAGGPATDTQYF. In DNA, the CDR3 is TGTGCCAGCAGTGATCTAGCGGGGGGGCCTGCCACAGATACGCAGTATTTT.

The chain uses TRBV9 and TRBJ1-4; D perhaps matches TRBD1 (5 bases). Per germline, CDR1 SGDLS and CDR2 YYNGEE. Trimming pared 3 bases from V and 10 bases from J, leaving 16 bases between. The CDR3 is 14 residues long. This chain's CDR3 is CASSALPDQGKLFF. CDR3 DNA: TGTGCCAGCAGCGCTCTCCCAGACCAGGGAAAACTGTTTTTT.

The chain couples TRBV6-1 to TRBJ1-2, with 10 bases fitting TRBD1. CDR3 length equals 17 residues. V shed 4 bases and J 0 bases; nucleotides not matched to a gene: 8. CDR1 MNHNS and CDR2 SASEGT come from the germline V gene. The CDR3 sequence: CASSGRDRGPSNYGYTF. CDR3 DNA sequence: TGTGCCAGCAGTGGCCGGGACAGGGGCCCCTCTAACTATGGCTACACCTTC.

This clone was counted a single time. One end of the junction varies from germline; a read error may be responsible. This chain joins TRBV7-7 and TRBJ1-4; D is unclear. This CDR3 has 14 residues. Germline values: CDR1 SSHAT, CDR2 FNYEAQ (reference sequence). The CDR3 DNA follows: TGTGCTAGCAGTACCGGGAGAGGTGACGAAAAACTGTTTTTT. Amino acids: CASSTGRGDEKLFF.

This chain joins TRBV5-4 and TRBJ1-6; 7 bases align to TRBD1. The CDR3 covers 14 residues. V lost 4 bases and J lost 10; bases outside the gene matches: 8. Per the germline V gene, CDR1 is SGHNT and CDR2 is YYREEE (reference sequence). Here the CDR3 reads CASSPRQGGSPLHF. The CDR3 DNA sequence: TGTGCCAGCAGCCCTAGACAGGGAGGATCACCCCTCCACTTT.

V gene TRBV5-3 combines with J gene TRBJ2-1, with D uncertain. TRBV5-3 is an ORF, and what it does is uncertain. There are 12 residues in the CDR3. CDR3 bases: TGTCGGCGGTTGCGGCCCTACAATGAGCAGTTCTTC. Amino acid sequence: CRRLRPYNEQFF.

This clone was observed once. The chain combines TRBV11-2 with TRBJ2-6; TRBD1 matches at 9 bases. Germline loops: CDR1 SGHAT, CDR2 FQNNGV. This CDR3 comprises 16 residues. The ends lost 7 bases at V and 3 bases at J; junction bases unmatched: 7. The CDR3 bases are TGTGCCAGCACCCCGGGACAGGGCTTTGGGGCCAACGTCCTGACTTTC. It encodes CASTPGQGFGANVLTF. Filled out from reference TRBV11-2 and TRBJ2-6, the complete variable domain reads EAGVAQSPRYKIIEKRQSVAFWCNPISGHATLYWYQQILGQGPKLLIQFQNNGVVDDSQLPKDRFSAERLKGVDSTLKIQPAKLEDSAVYLCASTPGQGFGANVLTFGAGSRLTVL.

CDR3 region: CASSHRGQGVYEQYF. CDR3 nucleotide sequence: TGTGCCAGCAGCCACCGAGGACAGGGTGTATACGAGCAGTACTTC. The V and J genes are TRBV7-8 and TRBJ2-7; TRBD1 matches 8 bases. Germline trimming cut 5 bases from V and 4 bases from J; bases unmatched to any gene: 10. The germline V gene has CDR1 SGHVS and CDR2 FQNEAQ. The CDR3 extends over 15 amino acids.

The chain is built from TRBV18 and TRBJ1-3; 7 bases map to TRBD1. Unmatched junction bases numbered 12, after V lost 0 bases and J lost 4 bases. CDR3 length equals 18 residues. Germline-derived CDR1 and CDR2 are KGHSH and LQKENI. For the CDR3, the DNA is TGTGCCAGCTCACCACCAGGTTTCCGACAGGGAGCAGGAAACACCATATATTTT. Translating it yields CASSPPGFRQGAGNTIYF.

The CDR3 reads CASSSAGTRHEQFF. The CDR3 coding sequence is TGTGCCAGCAGTTCCGCTGGGACTAGACATGAGCAGTTCTTC. The chain links TRBV6-2 or TRBV6-3 to TRBJ2-1; TRBD2 matches 8 bases. With 4 bases clipped from V and 8 bases from J, the junction kept 7 bases outside the gene matches. The CDR3 totals 14 residues. The germline gives CDR1 MNHEY, CDR2 SVGEGT.

The V call is TRBV11-1, the J call TRBJ2-7; no reliable D call. Trimming stripped 5 bases from V and 3 bases from J, with 14 bases between. The germline V gene has CDR1 SGHAT and CDR2 FQDESV (reference sequence). This CDR3 has 14 amino acids. In DNA form, the CDR3 reads TGTGCCAGCAGCCCAAGACTCATGGACTACGAGCAGTACTTC. This codes for CASSPRLMDYEQYF.